This T cell receptor (beta chain) came from a study of naive and memory T cell subsets. Both TRBC1 and TRBC2 were covered by a beta constant-region primer of two equimolar oligonucleotides. The ligated cDNA underwent four PCR rounds using SP2 and nested alpha and beta constant-region primers. An oligonucleotide with the SP2 primer and a 12-nucleotide UMI was ligated to the cDNA 3' end. TCRdb re-called the UMI-ligation and nested PCR reads with MiXCR, one entry per CDR3 protein. This sample yields more than 100,000 distinct CDR3 sequences, of which over 30% are seen a single time; approximately 0.9% belongs to the top ten. The CDR3 is made up of 17 amino acids. Germline CDR1 is PRHDT and CDR2 is FYEKMQ (reference sequence). The J segment lost 7 bases and the V segment lost 3 bases, leaving 14 bases of the junction unmatched.

The source of this sequence is a human donor in good health. The sample comprised central memory CD4+ T cells from blood. This chain uses TRBV13 with TRBJ1-3; TRBD1 aligns across 8 bases. In nucleotides, the CDR3 is TGTGCCAGCAGCTTTGGCCGGGACAGGTCCGAAGGGAACACCATATATTTT. Amino acid sequence: CASSFGRDRSEGNTIYF.